The 27 T cell receptor beta chains below were found in one sample sequenced in a study of PD-1 blockade in classical Hodgkin lymphoma. There was relapse after autologous stem cell transplantation in every patient, and there was variation in brentuximab vedotin exposure. The table came from immunoSEQ multiplex PCR; TCRdb's copy has only in-frame clones and leaves some out. The profile shows about 58,000 clones, 85% to 95% of them singletons. This material consisted of peripheral blood mononuclear cells (PBMCs), taken before the second cycle of nivolumab. All receptors derive from a human donor with classical Hodgkin lymphoma.

This clone was counted a single time. The chain carries TRBV10-3 and TRBJ2-5; D might be TRBD2 (6 bases). This CDR3 has 13 amino acids. Germline CDR1 ENHRY, CDR2 SYGVKD. The V end was cut by 4 bases, the J end by 4 bases, with 10 bases between. As DNA, the CDR3 is TGTGCCATCAGTGGGGGGGTGGCAGAGACCCAGTACTTC. It translates to CAISGGVAETQYF.

The chain recombines TRBV18 with TRBJ2-7; tentatively, D is TRBD1 or TRBD2 (5 bases each). From germline, CDR1 is KGHSH and CDR2 LQKENI. V shed 0 bases and J shed 3 bases, with 12 bases lying between them. The CDR3 has 15 residues. CDR3 loop: CASSPPRERGYEQYF. The CDR3 DNA sequence: TGTGCCAGCTCACCACCAAGGGAGAGGGGCTACGAGCAGTACTTC.

This rearrangement joins TRBV7-9 to TRBJ1-4; D gene ambiguous. Germline-derived CDR1 and CDR2 are SEHNR and FQNEAQ (reference sequence). The CDR3 is 14 amino acids. V lost 5 bases and J lost 8, with 15 bases in between. The CDR3 nucleotides read TGTGCCAGCAGCCGTGATGCAATTAAGGAAAAACTGTTTTTT. Amino acids: CASSRDAIKEKLFF.

This clone came up a few times. The chain links TRBV7-8 to TRBJ1-4; 7 bases are shared with TRBD1. Germline trimming cut 4 bases from V and 4 bases from J; bases unmatched to any gene: 15. The CDR3 consists of 18 residues. In germline, CDR1 is SGHVS, CDR2 FQNEAQ. The DNA of the CDR3 is TGTGCCAGCAGCTCCAAGGGGGCGCAGGGATTGGATAATGAAAAACTGTTTTTT. Protein sequence: CASSSKGAQGLDNEKLFF.

The chain combines TRBV29-1 with TRBJ1-2; D possibly corresponds to TRBD1 (5 bases). The CDR3 is made up of 17 amino acids. Germline lookup yields CDR1 SQVTM and CDR2 ANQGSEA. Trimming took off 3 bases at V and 5 bases at J, with 25 bases between the two ends. CDR3 nucleotide sequence: TGCAGCGTTGATGACCGTCGGGACCCCGCTTCCTATTATGGCTACACCTTC. The encoded protein is CSVDDRRDPASYYGYTF.

Written as DNA, the CDR3 is TGTGCCAGCAGCGCCCGGTGGCGGGAGGGTTACAATGAGCAGTTCTTC. Amino acids: CASSARWREGYNEQFF. The chain combines TRBV11-2 with TRBJ2-1, with TRBD2 matching 9 bases. CDR1 is SGHAT and CDR2 is FQNNGV in the germline V gene. CDR3 length: 16 amino acids. After removal of 5 bases from V and 4 bases from J, the junction contained 9 bases not matched to a gene.

The count of this clone is one. The gene calls are TRBV4-1 and TRBJ2-5; TRBD2 matches 10 bases. The last part of the DNA fits TRBJ2-7 better; the J call may be wrong. The CDR3 consists of 19 residues. Germline-derived CDR1 and CDR2 are MGHRA and YSYEKL. The CDR3 loop reads CASSPTGLATRPSSYEQYF. The CDR3 nucleotides read TGCGCCAGCAGCCCCACGGGACTAGCGACCAGGCCGAGCTCCTACGAGCAGTACTTC.

The chain couples TRBV4-1 to TRBJ2-3, with no clear D. CDR3 length: 15 residues. The V gene lost 2 bases and the J gene lost 0 bases, with 9 bases spanning the gap. In germline, CDR1 is MGHRA, CDR2 YSYEKL. CDR3 in amino acids: CASSQTLLSTDTQYF. CDR3 DNA: TGCGCCAGCAGCCAAACTCTACTAAGCACAGATACGCAGTATTTT.

The chain recombines TRBV9 with TRBJ2-7; D is unresolved. In germline, CDR1 is SGDLS, CDR2 YYNGEE. V was shortened by 0 bases and J by 5 bases, with 9 bases between the two germline ends. The CDR3 has 13 residues. The CDR3 reads CASSVVETHEQYF. Written as DNA, the CDR3 is TGTGCCAGCAGCGTAGTAGAGACCCACGAGCAGTACTTC.

This clone was detected only a few times. The chain is built from TRBV6-1 and TRBJ2-7, with D maybe TRBD1 (8 bases). The CDR3 runs to 14 residues. Germline-derived CDR1 and CDR2 are MNHNS and SASEGT. Trimming shortened V by 7 bases and J by 4 bases, and 17 bases separated the two germline ends. This CDR3 is CASTGGGQGYEQYF. DNA for the CDR3: TGTGCCAGCACGGGAGGAGGACAGGGTTACGAGCAGTACTTC.

The chain has TRBV2 and TRBJ1-5; D possibly corresponds to TRBD1 (5 bases). Germline V CDR1 and CDR2: SNHLY, FYNNEI. Trimming shortened V by 3 bases and J by 8 bases, and 8 bases separated the two germline ends. This CDR3 region has 12 residues. The CDR3 is CASSEGVEPQHF. In nucleotides, the CDR3 is TGTGCCAGCAGTGAGGGGGTCGAGCCCCAGCATTTT.

The chain carries TRBV21-1 and TRBJ1-2; the table gives TRBD1 as D, unverified against the DNA. TRBV21-1 is a pseudogene locus. This CDR3 is built from 12 residues. The CDR3 nucleotides read TGTGCCAGTCTAAGGGGGCCCTATGGCTACACCTTC. Protein sequence: CASLRGPYGYTF.

CDR3 in DNA: TGTGCCAGCAGCCCCCGGTCGACAGACTACGAGCAGTACTTC. Translated, it gives CASSPRSTDYEQYF. The V and J genes are TRBV7-9 and TRBJ2-7; D perhaps matches TRBD1 (5 bases). Trimming left V 5 bases short and J 3 bases short, with 14 bases between. The CDR3 length is 14 residues. CDR1 is SEHNR, CDR2 FQNEAQ, per germline (reference sequence).

The CDR3 loop reads CASSQGQRGPWETQYF. CDR3 in DNA: TGCGCCAGCAGCCAAGGGCAGCGGGGGCCCTGGGAGACCCAGTACTTC. V is TRBV4-1 and J is TRBJ2-5; 8 bases fit TRBD2. The V and J ends lost 1 base and 5 bases, in that order; junction bases with no gene match: 9. The CDR3 runs to 16 residues. Germline V CDR1 and CDR2: MGHRA, YSYEKL.

This clone was counted once. The chain couples TRBV5-1 to TRBJ2-3, with 8 bases lining up with TRBD1. J gave up 2 bases and V 0 bases, and 2 bases lay outside the gene matches. Germline V CDR1 and CDR2: SGHRS, YFSETQ. This CDR3 contains 15 residues. The CDR3 sequence: CASSLGQGATDTQYF. For the CDR3, the DNA is TGCGCCAGCAGCTTGGGCCAGGGGGCCACAGATACGCAGTATTTT. The variable domain in full, with the rest retrieved from reference TRBV5-1 and TRBJ2-3, is KAGVTQTPRYLIKTRGQQVTLSCSPISGHRSVSWYQQTPGQGLQFLFEYFSETQRNKGNFPGRFSGRQFSNSRSEMNVSTLELGDSALYLCASSLGQGATDTQYFGPGTRLTVL.

The V gene is TRBV6-1, the J gene TRBJ1-5; 9 bases fit TRBD1. J was trimmed by 7 bases and V by 0 bases; bases with no gene match: 10. The CDR3 runs to 17 residues. Germline V gene sequence: CDR1 MNHNS, CDR2 SASEGT. CDR3 amino acids: CASSEAGTGRLFQPQHF. The DNA of the CDR3 is TGTGCCAGCAGTGAAGCGGGGACAGGGAGGTTATTCCAGCCCCAGCATTTT.

The rearrangement joins TRBV18 to TRBJ2-2, with 10 bases fitting TRBD1. Germline assignment: CDR1 KGHSH and CDR2 LQKENI. The CDR3 length is 16 residues. The ends lost 3 bases at V and 3 bases at J; junction bases unmatched: 4. The CDR3 bases are TGTGCCAGCTCACCTCGACAGGGGGCATACACCGGGGAGCTGTTTTTT. Translating it yields CASSPRQGAYTGELFF.

With respect to this clone: An end of the junction does not agree with germline; a read error may underlie this. The rearrangement uses TRBV5-6 and TRBJ1-2, with 11 bases identical to TRBD1. This CDR3 has 17 amino acids. From germline, CDR1 is SGHDT and CDR2 YYEEEE. The DNA of the CDR3 is TGTGCCAGCAGCTTGCTGCTGGCAGGGACAGGGGGGTATGACTACACCTTC. Protein product: CASSLLLAGTGGYDYTF.

This chain's CDR3 is CASSLARAGSYEQYF. The CDR3 DNA follows: TGTGCCAGCAGCTTGGCCAGGGCGGGGTCCTACGAGCAGTACTTC. This rearrangement joins TRBV7-7 to TRBJ2-7; maybe TRBD2 (6 bases). The germline V gene has CDR1 SSHAT and CDR2 FNYEAQ (reference sequence). Between the trimmed V and J ends, which lost 3 bases and 1 base, there was a span of 13 bases. The CDR3 length is 15 residues. The entire variable domain, with the rest obtained from reference TRBV7-7 and TRBJ2-7, is as follows: GAGVSQSPRYKVTKRGQDVTLRCDPISSHATLYWYQQALGQGPEFLTYFNYEAQPDKSGLPSDRFSAERPEGSISTLTIQRTEQRDSAMYRCASSLARAGSYEQYFGPGTRLTVT.

CDR3 sequence: CASSTPDRGTYGYTF. CDR3 in DNA: TGCGCCAGCAGCACTCCGGACAGGGGGACGTATGGCTACACCTTC. V is TRBV5-1 and J is TRBJ1-2, with 10 positions matching TRBD1. Germline V gives CDR1 SGHRS, CDR2 YFSETQ. Unmatched junction bases numbered 8, after V lost 4 bases and J lost 5 bases. The CDR3 sequence is 15 residues long.

This chain connects TRBV7-9 to TRBJ2-7; 11 bases are shared with TRBD1. The V and J ends lost 5 bases and 0 bases, in that order; junction bases with no gene match: 6. CDR1 is SEHNR and CDR2 is FQNEAQ in the germline V gene (reference sequence). This CDR3 comprises 16 residues. The DNA of the CDR3 is TGTGCCAGCAGCCGTGATGGACAGGGGGCCTCCTACGAGCAGTACTTC. Protein product: CASSRDGQGASYEQYF.

The V gene is TRBV7-9, the J gene TRBJ2-7; maybe TRBD1 (5 bases). V was trimmed by 1 base and J by 3 bases, leaving 13 bases between them. The CDR3 runs 15 residues. Germline CDR1 is SEHNR and CDR2 is FQNEAQ (reference sequence). CDR3 amino acids: CASSLGGDGVYEQYF. The CDR3 region has the DNA TGTGCCAGCAGCTTAGGGGGCGATGGGGTCTACGAGCAGTACTTC. The variable domain in full, completed from reference TRBV7-9 and TRBJ2-7, reads DTGVSQNPRHKITKRGQNVTFRCDPISEHNRLYWYRQTLGQGPEFLTYFQNEAQLEKSRLLSDRFSAERPKGSFSTLEIQRTEQGDSAMYLCASSLGGDGVYEQYFGPGTRLTVT.

V gene TRBV7-7 combines with J gene TRBJ2-7; perhaps D is TRBD1 or TRBD2 (5 bases each). V lost 5 bases and J 0 bases, leaving 14 bases between the germline ends. This CDR3 has 15 residues. Germline loops: CDR1 SSHAT, CDR2 FNYEAQ (reference sequence). CDR3 loop: CASSPGPPNSYEQYF. As DNA, the CDR3 is TGTGCCAGCAGCCCGGGACCACCGAACTCCTACGAGCAGTACTTC.

This chain joins TRBV19 and TRBJ1-3; D is perhaps TRBD1 (6 bases). The CDR3 consists of 14 residues. Germline V gene sequence: CDR1 LNHDA, CDR2 SQIVND (reference sequence). Deletions cut 8 bases from V and 7 bases from J, with 18 bases between. The CDR3 loop reads CASQGPPLRNTIYF. The CDR3 DNA follows: TGTGCCAGTCAGGGGCCGCCCCTGAGGAACACCATATATTTT.

The CDR3 sequence is CASSPFDRENSYEQYF. The CDR3 DNA sequence: TGTGCCAGCTCACCTTTTGACAGGGAAAATTCCTACGAGCAGTACTTC. The chain recombines TRBV18 with TRBJ2-7; 7 bases line up with TRBD1. Looked up from germline, CDR1 is KGHSH and CDR2 is LQKENI. Losses at the gene ends were 3 bases for V and 1 base for J; bases not matched to a gene: 9. The CDR3 spans 16 residues. Complete variable domain (other parts from reference TRBV18 and TRBJ2-7): NAGVMQNPRHLVRRRGQEARLRCSPMKGHSHVYWYRQLPEEGLKFMVYLQKENIIDESGMPKERFSAEFPKEGPSILRIQQVVRGDSAAYFCASSPFDRENSYEQYFGPGTRLTVT.

This clone was seen a few times. The V call is TRBV7-6, the J call TRBJ1-5, with D uncertain. The CDR3 has 15 residues. The germline CDR1 and CDR2 sequences are SGHVS and FNYEAQ. Trimming removed 1 base from V and 7 bases from J, with 14 bases in between. The CDR3 region has the DNA TGTGCCAGCAGCTTAGGACGTTCCGGGAACCAGCCCCAGCATTTT. Residues: CASSLGRSGNQPQHF.

The chain combines TRBV2 with TRBJ1-6; D remains unclear. Trimming pared 6 bases from V and 10 bases from J, leaving 22 bases between. CDR1 and CDR2 from the germline V gene are SNHLY and FYNNEI. The CDR3 spans 16 residues. DNA of the CDR3: TGTGCCAGCAGACGACACTACGTCGACACGGGATCACCCCTCCACTTT. As protein: CASRRHYVDTGSPLHF.